One sample yielded the 6 T cell receptor beta chains listed below, sequenced in a study of T cells in Graves' hyperthyroidism and ophthalmopathy (dated by TCRdb to between 2018 and 2020). Library generation was performed with multiplex PCR. TCRdb names Illumina HiSeq 2000 as the instrument used. Amplification of TCR beta CDR3 regions was carried out from RNA transcripts. For the first round of RT-PCR on the TCR CDR3, the HTBI primer set was used together with the Qiagen OneStep RT-PCR kit. The public reads were reanalyzed by TCRdb: fastp trimming at Q25, MiXCR alignment, in-frame beta chains only. Rows with a matching CDR3 protein are joined into one entry that keeps the most common DNA and genes. This sample gives a few hundred thousand distinct CDR3 sequences in total; roughly 25% of them show up just once. Less than 85% of the sample comes from the top ten. The sample comprised blood. Receptor source: a man aged 45-65 years with Graves' hyperthyroidism.

The chain combines TRBV19 with TRBJ1-6; D might be TRBD1 (5 bases). Deletions cut 5 bases from V and 8 bases from J, with 19 bases between. This CDR3 region has 16 residues. The germline gives CDR1 LNHDA, CDR2 SQIVND (reference sequence). In DNA form, the CDR3 reads TGTGCCAGTAGTCAGGGACCTCGGGCCACCGATTCACCCCTCCACTTT. This encodes CASSQGPRATDSPLHF.

The chain links TRBV7-9 to TRBJ2-5; D may be TRBD2 (6 bases). The CDR3 has 13 amino acids. The V end was cut by 5 bases, the J end by 12 bases, with 19 bases between. Germline CDR1 reads SEHNR; CDR2 reads FQNEAQ (reference sequence). CDR3 bases: TGTGCCAGCAGCGTGGGACTTCTTAGGCCCGAGTACTTC. Translation: CASSVGLLRPEYF.

This clonotype was counted at least ten times. The V and J genes are TRBV13 and TRBJ1-5; 10 nucleotides align to TRBD1. This CDR3 is 15 amino acids long. V dropped 3 bases and J dropped 5; count of bases not matched to a gene: 4. Germline V gives CDR1 PRHDT, CDR2 FYEKMQ (reference sequence). The CDR3 sequence: CASSLGQGLDQPQHF. The CDR3 region has the DNA TGTGCCAGCAGCTTGGGACAGGGGTTGGATCAGCCCCAGCATTTT.

V usage is TRBV27 and J usage is TRBJ1-6; D is possibly TRBD1 (5 bases). The CDR3 is 15 residues long. Germline lookup yields CDR1 MNHEY and CDR2 SMNVEV (reference sequence). The V gene lost 5 bases and the J gene lost 7 bases, with 15 bases spanning the gap. DNA for the CDR3: TGTGCCAGCAGTCCACAGGTTCGATGGAATTCACCCCTCCACTTT. This codes for CASSPQVRWNSPLHF.

This clonotype turned up a few times. This chain connects TRBV20-1 to TRBJ2-1; D is ambiguous. This CDR3 is 18 amino acids long. Germline V gene lookup returns CDR1 DFQATT and CDR2 SNEGSKA (reference sequence). The ends were cut back, 1 base at V and 0 bases at J, with 19 bases in the middle. The CDR3 reads CSARGALLRNRSYNEQFF. The CDR3 DNA follows: TGCAGTGCTAGAGGCGCCCTCTTAAGGAACCGCTCCTACAATGAGCAGTTCTTC.

The chain recombines TRBV6-6 with TRBJ2-6, with D unclear. Germline lookup yields CDR1 MNHNY and CDR2 SVGAGI (reference sequence). The CDR3 sequence is 17 residues long. V was pared by 6 bases and J by 0 bases, with 15 bases between. CDR3 protein: CASSPFVRISGANVLTF. The CDR3 nucleotides read TGTGCCAGCAGCCCATTCGTTCGCATCTCTGGGGCCAACGTCCTGACTTTC.